These 23 T cell receptor beta chains were sequenced from one sample in a study of blood T cell repertoires in COVID-19. Profiled with immunoSEQ multiplex PCR; TCRdb holds only in-frame clones, not every one. The data show approximately 54,000 clones, more than 80% seen once. The specimen was peripheral blood. These receptors came from a woman aged 55-70 years with acute or convalescent COVID-19.

The V gene is TRBV6-6, the J gene TRBJ1-6; D not certain. V was trimmed by 7 bases and J by 8 bases, leaving 15 bases between them. This CDR3 region has 14 residues. CDR1 MNHNY and CDR2 SVGAGI come from the germline V gene (reference sequence). The CDR3 sequence is CASTLRGKDSPLHF. CDR3 coding DNA: TGTGCCAGCACCCTGCGGGGTAAGGATTCACCCCTCCACTTT.

The chain uses TRBV5-4 and TRBJ1-1; D is perhaps TRBD1 (5 bases). Germline CDR1 is SGHNT and CDR2 is YYREEE (reference sequence). This CDR3 contains 15 residues. The V end lost 0 bases, the J end lost 0 bases, and 9 bases lay between the germline ends. CDR3 bases: TGTGCCAGCAGCTTGGTAAGGGGATTGAACACTGAAGCTTTCTTT. This codes for CASSLVRGLNTEAFF.

The rearrangement uses TRBV19 and TRBJ1-4; D gene unclear. The CDR3 consists of 14 residues. CDR1 and CDR2 from the germline V gene are LNHDA and SQIVND (reference sequence). V lost 3 bases and J 7 bases, leaving 12 bases between the germline ends. CDR3 nucleotides: TGTGCCAGTAGTATTGGGCAGTTGAGTGAAAAACTGTTTTTT. Residues: CASSIGQLSEKLFF.

The gene calls are TRBV30 and TRBJ2-1; perhaps TRBD1 as D (7 bases). V lost 3 bases and J 4 bases, leaving 16 bases between the germline ends. Looked up from germline, CDR1 is GTSNPN and CDR2 is SVGIG (reference sequence). This CDR3 comprises 15 residues. The CDR3 DNA reads TGTGCCTGGAGCCCGGCGGGGACAGTATACAATGAGCAGTTCTTC. Translating gives CAWSPAGTVYNEQFF.

The rearrangement links TRBV3-1 (or the pseudogene TRBV3-2) to TRBJ1-2; D remains ambiguous. Germline-derived CDR1 and CDR2 are LGHDT and YNNKEL (reference sequence). Between the trimmed V and J ends, which lost 0 bases and 2 bases, there was a span of 13 bases. This CDR3 spans 16 amino acids. In DNA, the CDR3 is TGTGCCAGCAGCCAAGAGGTCCGGGTGTTCAACTATGGCTACACCTTC. Translating gives CASSQEVRVFNYGYTF.

The rearrangement links TRBV4-1 to TRBJ2-4; D possibly corresponds to TRBD1 (6 bases). CDR1 MGHRA and CDR2 YSYEKL come from the germline V gene. The V end lost 0 bases, the J end lost 6 bases, and 12 bases lay between the germline ends. The length of the CDR3 is 15 residues. The CDR3 DNA sequence: TGCGCCAGCAGCCAAGAGCCCGGACAGCCAAACATTCAGTACTTC. The encoded protein is CASSQEPGQPNIQYF.

This clone was recorded once. The genes are TRBV20-1 and TRBJ2-7, with 12 bases identical to TRBD1. The CDR3 is 14 amino acids. Germline trimming cut 3 bases from V and 2 bases from J; bases unmatched to any gene: 2. The germline V gene encodes CDR1 DFQATT and CDR2 SNEGSKA (reference sequence). The CDR3: CSASGDRGPYEQYF. Written as DNA, the CDR3 is TGCAGTGCTAGTGGGGACAGGGGGCCCTACGAGCAGTACTTC.

The chain joins TRBV3-1 (or the pseudogene TRBV3-2) to TRBJ2-3, with D possibly matching TRBD2 (7 bases). The length of the CDR3 is 15 residues. Germline V lookup: CDR1 LGHDT, CDR2 YNNKEL (reference sequence). V lost 1 base and J 5 bases, leaving 13 bases between the germline ends. The CDR3 sequence: CASSQGGGAGDTQYF. DNA of the CDR3: TGTGCCAGCAGCCAAGGAGGGGGGGCCGGAGATACGCAGTATTTT.

The gene calls are TRBV5-1 and TRBJ1-6, with 7 bases fitting TRBD1. Germline V gene data show CDR1 as SGHRS and CDR2 as YFSETQ. This CDR3 is built from 15 residues. J lost 3 bases, V lost 4 bases, and 4 bases had no gene match. The CDR3 DNA reads as TGCGCCAGCAGCACGGGACAGAACTATAATTCACCCCTCCACTTT. The encoded protein is CASSTGQNYNSPLHF.

CDR3 in DNA: TGTGCCAGCTCACCACGACAGGCCGCGTACGAGCAGTACTTC. Protein product: CASSPRQAAYEQYF. This rearrangement joins TRBV18 to TRBJ2-7, with D tentatively TRBD1 (6 bases). The CDR3 contains 14 residues. The germline CDR1 and CDR2 sequences are KGHSH and LQKENI. Trimming shortened V by 1 base and J by 4 bases, and 11 bases separated the two germline ends. The variable domain in full, with the rest retrieved from reference TRBV18 and TRBJ2-7, is NAGVMQNPRHLVRRRGQEARLRCSPMKGHSHVYWYRQLPEEGLKFMVYLQKENIIDESGMPKERFSAEFPKEGPSILRIQQVVRGDSAAYFCASSPRQAAYEQYFGPGTRLTVT.

This sequence joins TRBV5-6 and TRBJ1-1, with unresolved D. Germline V gives CDR1 SGHDT, CDR2 YYEEEE. CDR3 length: 17 residues. The V end was cut by 0 bases, the J end by 2 bases, with 17 bases between. The CDR3 loop reads CASSLANRQIINTEAFF. CDR3 nucleotides: TGTGCCAGCAGCTTGGCCAATCGCCAGATTATCAACACTGAAGCTTTCTTT.

The rearrangement uses TRBV6-5 and TRBJ1-5, with 9 bases that match TRBD1. This CDR3 comprises 15 residues. V lost 4 bases, J lost 4 bases, and 5 bases stayed unmatched. Germline values: CDR1 MNHEY, CDR2 SVGAGI. The CDR3 loop is CASSSDRGKNQPQHF. The CDR3 nucleotides are TGTGCCAGCAGTTCGGACAGGGGAAAAAATCAGCCCCAGCATTTT.

This chain uses TRBV7-8 with TRBJ1-2; 9 bases match TRBD1. Trimming took 5 bases from V and 4 from J; bases not matched to a gene: 8. This CDR3 is 15 amino acids long. Germline V lookup: CDR1 SGHVS, CDR2 FQNEAQ. DNA of the CDR3: TGTGCCAGCAGCGAACAGGGGGCTCAGACCTATGGCTACACCTTC. Amino acids: CASSEQGAQTYGYTF.

The rearrangement links TRBV11-3 to TRBJ2-1; D may be TRBD1 (6 bases). The germline gives CDR1 SGHNT, CDR2 YENEEA. CDR3 length: 15 amino acids. V was cut by 3 bases and J by 8 bases, with 17 bases left in between. CDR3 amino acids: CASSLGTPRGDEQFF. DNA of the CDR3: TGTGCCAGCAGCTTGGGGACACCCAGGGGCGATGAGCAGTTCTTC.

V gene TRBV11-2 combines with J gene TRBJ2-1; TRBD1 matches at 8 bases. Looked up from germline, CDR1 is SGHAT and CDR2 is FQNNGV. This CDR3 region has 14 residues. Losses at the gene ends were 2 bases for V and 8 bases for J; bases not matched to a gene: 5. This CDR3 reads CASSLRTGSDEQFF. The CDR3 coding sequence is TGTGCCAGCAGCTTACGGACAGGGAGCGATGAGCAGTTCTTC.

The genes are TRBV27 and TRBJ1-2; TRBD1 matches at 8 bases. V shed 6 bases and J 8 bases; nucleotides not matched to a gene: 17. This CDR3 region has 16 residues. Germline values: CDR1 MNHEY, CDR2 SMNVEV (reference sequence). CDR3 bases: TGTGCCAGCAGAGCCCCGGACAGGGCCCTGGTTAGCGGCTACACCTTC. The encoded protein is CASRAPDRALVSGYTF.

V gene TRBV5-6 combines with J gene TRBJ2-1, with 12 positions matching TRBD2. The V and J ends lost 3 bases and 4 bases, in that order; junction bases with no gene match: 5. The CDR3 runs to 16 residues. Germline lookup yields CDR1 SGHDT and CDR2 YYEEEE. The CDR3 is CASSSRTSGKYNEQFF. CDR3 DNA sequence: TGTGCCAGCAGCTCAAGGACTAGCGGGAAATACAATGAGCAGTTCTTC.

The chain links TRBV29-1 to TRBJ1-4; perhaps TRBD1 as D (5 bases). Trimming stripped 3 bases from V and 7 bases from J, with 15 bases between. This CDR3 region has 14 residues. Germline loops: CDR1 SQVTM, CDR2 ANQGSEA. CDR3 DNA sequence: TGCAGCGTTGATTCCCCCGGGGGAGGTGAAAAACTGTTTTTT. Translating it yields CSVDSPGGGEKLFF.

The V and J genes are TRBV5-1 and TRBJ2-3; a possible D gene is TRBD1 (6 bases). This CDR3 is 18 amino acids long. CDR1 is SGHRS, CDR2 YFSETQ, per germline. V was clipped by 3 bases and J by 2 bases, with 22 bases between them. Here the CDR3 DNA reads TGCGCCAGCAGCTCTACCTCGACAGGTTCTCGTAACACAGATACGCAGTATTTT. Encoded protein: CASSSTSTGSRNTDTQYF.

V and J are TRBV6-6 and TRBJ1-2; tentative D call: TRBD1 (5 bases). The V end lost 6 bases, the J end lost 3 bases, and 20 bases lay between the germline ends. Germline V gives CDR1 MNHNY, CDR2 SVGAGI (reference sequence). The CDR3 consists of 16 residues. In nucleotides, the CDR3 is TGTGCCAGCAGCCCCTATCAGGGTCTCGCTGACTATGGCTACACCTTC. This encodes CASSPYQGLADYGYTF.

This clone appeared a single time. Other DNA sequences from this sample encode an identical CDR3 as well. CDR3 protein: CATSARQGSYGYTF. The CDR3 DNA is TGTGCCACCAGTGCACGACAGGGGAGCTATGGCTACACCTTC. The V and J genes are TRBV24-1 and TRBJ1-2; 8 bases are a match to TRBD1. The CDR3 is made up of 14 amino acids. J gave up 4 bases and V 5 bases, and 5 bases lay outside the gene matches. Germline values: CDR1 KGHDR, CDR2 SFDVKD.

The J gene is TRBJ1-4, the V gene TRBV18; a weak D match, TRBD1 (6 bases). Trimming pared 4 bases from V and 8 bases from J, leaving 14 bases between. The CDR3 loop spans 14 amino acids. Per the germline V gene, CDR1 is KGHSH and CDR2 is LQKENI. The CDR3 DNA is TGTGCCAGCTCACTTACAGGGTTGGGAGAAAAACTGTTTTTT. Encoded protein: CASSLTGLGEKLFF.

V usage is TRBV19 and J usage is TRBJ1-5; 8 bases agree with TRBD1. The CDR3 is 18 residues long. Germline lookup yields CDR1 LNHDA and CDR2 SQIVND (reference sequence). After removal of 3 bases from V and 7 bases from J, the junction contained 17 bases not matched to a gene. The CDR3 reads CASSILQGAGSTIQPQHF. DNA of the CDR3: TGTGCCAGTAGTATCCTTCAGGGGGCAGGGAGTACGATCCAGCCCCAGCATTTT.